The 32 T cell receptor beta chains listed next were all sequenced from one sample in a study of T-cell memory formation after mild COVID-19. Each CDR3 protein gets one entry after TCRdb re-called the 5' RACE reads with MiXCR. The sample contains about 350,000 distinct CDR3 sequences, 20% to 25% of which appear only once. Sequences were obtained from PBMCs or a T cell subset sorted from them (not recorded which). Source of these receptors: a man between 18 and 29 years old who had mild COVID-19 (a few samples of this study predate the infection). Cell type and time point are not known.

This clonotype came up a few times. V is TRBV12-3 or TRBV12-4 and J is TRBJ2-7; unclear D gene. V was cut by 2 bases and J by 4 bases, with 12 bases left in between. The CDR3 sequence is 14 residues long. The DNA of the CDR3 is TGTGCCAGCAGTTTACTGGTCTGGCCTTACGAGCAGTACTTC. Its translation: CASSLLVWPYEQYF.

This clonotype was seen only a few times. The gene calls are TRBV7-2 and TRBJ1-3; TRBD1 might be the D (5 bases). This CDR3 region has 15 residues. The germline V and J ends were trimmed by 1 base and 5 bases, with 12 bases remaining between them. Germline-derived CDR1 and CDR2 are SGHTA and FQGNSA. The CDR3 nucleotides read TGTGCCAGCAGCTTAGACGGGGGGAGGAGAAACACCATATATTTT. Protein sequence: CASSLDGGRRNTIYF.

The chain combines TRBV5-1 with TRBJ2-5, with D tentatively TRBD1 (5 bases). The CDR3 is made up of 16 amino acids. The germline V gene has CDR1 SGHRS and CDR2 YFSETQ. Trimming pared 5 bases from V and 2 bases from J, leaving 19 bases between. The CDR3 spells CASRFLSQGTQETQYF. The DNA of the CDR3 is TGCGCCAGCAGGTTTCTAAGCCAGGGTACACAAGAGACCCAGTACTTC.

The V call is TRBV5-4, the J call TRBJ1-6, with 7 bases matching TRBD1. Per the germline V gene, CDR1 is SGHNT and CDR2 is YYREEE (reference sequence). This CDR3 has 14 residues. The V gene end was trimmed by 4 bases and the J gene end by 10 bases; junction bases not matched to a gene: 8. This CDR3 is CASSPGQARSPLHF. The CDR3 nucleotides read TGTGCCAGCAGCCCCGGACAGGCTCGATCACCCCTCCACTTT.

The CDR3: CASSKGGAVGWEQYV. The CDR3 nucleotides read TGTGCCAGCAGCAAAGGGGGAGCGGTGGGCTGGGAGCAGTACGTC. This chain links TRBV21-1 with TRBJ2-7; the table's D call, TRBD2, was not checked against the DNA. TRBV21-1 is a pseudogene segment. The CDR3 sequence is 15 residues long.

This clonotype came up a few times. This chain uses TRBV20-1 with TRBJ1-4, with D maybe TRBD1 (5 bases). Trimming took off 0 bases at V and 8 bases at J, with 16 bases between the two ends. This CDR3 region has 15 residues. Germline CDR1 is DFQATT and CDR2 is SNEGSKA (reference sequence). CDR3 sequence: CSARDGDLIGEKLFF. CDR3 nucleotides: TGCAGTGCTAGAGATGGGGACTTAATTGGGGAAAAACTGTTTTTT.

This clonotype was counted many times. The V gene is TRBV12-3 or TRBV12-4, the J gene TRBJ2-2; tentative D call: TRBD2 (6 bases). This CDR3 comprises 13 residues. The V end was cut by 6 bases, the J end by 4 bases, with 9 bases between. CDR3 amino acids: CASRRGGTGELFF. CDR3 DNA sequence: TGTGCCAGCAGACGGGGAGGCACCGGGGAGCTGTTTTTT.

The chain uses TRBV12-3 or TRBV12-4 and TRBJ2-4; the D is unclear. Trimming took 5 bases from V and 4 from J, leaving 6 bases between them. The CDR3 has 12 residues. The CDR3 DNA follows: TGTGCCAGCAGTAACGGGAAAAACATTCAGTACTTC. Its translation is CASSNGKNIQYF.

The chain recombines TRBV5-5 with TRBJ2-3, with D uncertain. The germline V and J ends were trimmed by 1 base and 6 bases, with 9 bases remaining between them. The CDR3 totals 13 residues. Germline CDR1 SGHKS, CDR2 YYEKEE (reference sequence). CDR3 loop: CASSLIPGDTQYF. CDR3 coding DNA: TGTGCCAGCAGCTTGATCCCAGGCGATACGCAGTATTTT.

This clonotype was counted many times. The J gene is TRBJ2-1, the V gene TRBV5-1, with 7 bases that match TRBD2. The junction had 6 bases not matched to a gene; V was cut back by 0 bases and J by 9 bases. This CDR3 contains 14 residues. Germline lookup yields CDR1 SGHRS and CDR2 YFSETQ. The CDR3 spells CASSLVGSGSEQFF. The CDR3 nucleotides read TGCGCCAGCAGCTTGGTCGGTAGCGGGTCTGAGCAGTTCTTC.

V and J are TRBV5-1 and TRBJ1-4; a possible D gene is TRBD1 (5 bases). Trimming left V 6 bases short and J 4 bases short, with 13 bases between. The CDR3 consists of 14 residues. Germline assignment: CDR1 SGHRS and CDR2 YFSETQ. Here the CDR3 DNA reads TGCGCCAGCATCTTCCAGGGAGGTAATGAAAAACTGTTTTTT. Protein sequence: CASIFQGGNEKLFF.

The V call is TRBV6-6, the J call TRBJ1-5; D is uncertain. CDR3 size: 13 residues. Germline CDR1 and CDR2: MNHNY and SVGAGI (reference sequence). The V end was cut by 0 bases, the J end by 7 bases, with 7 bases between. In DNA, the CDR3 is TGTGCCAGCAGTTACTCGCCGGTACAGCCCCAGCATTTT. Translation gives CASSYSPVQPQHF.

The J gene is TRBJ2-7, the V gene TRBV6-1; unclear D gene. This CDR3 contains 14 residues. Trimming left V 0 bases short and J 7 bases short, with 13 bases between. The germline V gene encodes CDR1 MNHNS and CDR2 SASEGT. The CDR3 reads CASSEAVTAGEQYV. The DNA of the CDR3 is TGTGCCAGCAGTGAAGCCGTCACAGCCGGGGAGCAGTACGTC.

This clonotype occurred a few times. This chain's CDR3 is CASSPTTGGETQYF. The CDR3 region has the DNA TGTGCCAGCAGCCCGACGACAGGGGGAGAGACCCAGTACTTC. The chain recombines TRBV7-9 with TRBJ2-5; 9 bases are shared with TRBD1. From germline, CDR1 is SEHNR and CDR2 FQNEAQ (reference sequence). V was clipped by 5 bases and J by 4 bases; unmatched bases: 5. The CDR3 runs 14 residues.

The rearrangement joins TRBV5-6 to TRBJ1-4, with 7 bases lining up with TRBD1. The V segment lost 4 bases and the J segment 7 bases; nucleotides outside the gene matches: 10. Germline V gene data show CDR1 as SGHDT and CDR2 as YYEEEE. This CDR3 contains 15 residues. CDR3 sequence reads: CASSQSDRDFEKLFF. CDR3 coding DNA: TGTGCCAGCAGCCAGTCCGACAGGGATTTTGAAAAACTGTTTTTT.

The V gene is TRBV11-2, the J gene TRBJ2-7; perhaps TRBD1 as D (6 bases). The germline V and J ends were trimmed by 5 bases and 1 base, with 12 bases remaining between them. The CDR3 totals 14 residues. In germline, CDR1 is SGHAT, CDR2 FQNNGV. DNA of the CDR3: TGTGCCAGCAGCGGGGCCCAGGGGTCCTACGAGCAGTACTTC. Protein: CASSGAQGSYEQYF.

This clonotype was recorded a few times. The chain uses TRBV2 and TRBJ2-1; possible D gene TRBD2, 6 bases. V gave up 11 bases and J gave up 9 bases, with 17 bases separating them. This CDR3 region has 12 residues. Germline V gene lookup returns CDR1 SNHLY and CDR2 FYNNEI. CDR3 nucleotide sequence: TGTGCCTCTCCGGGACTTGGTGGTGAGCAGTTCTTC. The encoded protein is CASPGLGGEQFF. Full variable domain (missing parts from reference TRBV2 and TRBJ2-1): EPEVTQTPSHQVTQMGQEVILRCVPISNHLYFYWYRQILGQKVEFLVSFYNNEISEKSEIFDDQFSVERPDGSNFTLKIRSTKLEDSAMYFCASPGLGGEQFFGPGTRLTVL.

This clonotype has only a few counts. The chain has TRBV5-1 and TRBJ1-2; D is unclear. Trimming took 0 bases from V and 3 from J, leaving 6 bases between them. The CDR3 runs to 13 residues. Germline V gene sequence: CDR1 SGHRS, CDR2 YFSETQ. The chain's CDR3 is CASSLAADYGYTF. In nucleotides, the CDR3 is TGCGCCAGCAGCTTGGCCGCGGACTATGGCTACACCTTC. The variable domain in full, with the rest retrieved from reference TRBV5-1 and TRBJ1-2, is KAGVTQTPRYLIKTRGQQVTLSCSPISGHRSVSWYQQTPGQGLQFLFEYFSETQRNKGNFPGRFSGRQFSNSRSEMNVSTLELGDSALYLCASSLAADYGYTFGSGTRLTVV.

The sample holds a few counts of this clonotype. The CDR3, as DNA: TGCAGTGCTCGACACTCGGGGACAGTGAACACTGAAGCTTTCTTT. Residues: CSARHSGTVNTEAFF. The chain recombines TRBV20-1 with TRBJ1-1; 7 bases line up with TRBD1. Germline V gene sequence: CDR1 DFQATT, CDR2 SNEGSKA (reference sequence). Unmatched junction bases numbered 9, after V lost 5 bases and J lost 0 bases. This CDR3 region has 15 residues.

There are a few counts of this clonotype. Mismatch with germline at one junction end may stem from a read error. J is TRBJ2-1 and V is TRBV18, with 11 bases matching TRBD2. The germline CDR1 and CDR2 sequences are KGHSH and LQKENI. The CDR3 sequence is 16 residues long. CDR3 protein: CASSPPTSGADNEQFF. DNA of the CDR3: TGTGCCAGCTCTCCACCGACTAGCGGGGCTGACAATGAGCAGTTCTTC.

V gene TRBV7-2 combines with J gene TRBJ2-5; 9 nucleotides agree with TRBD1. J gave up 5 bases and V 4 bases, and 5 bases lay outside the gene matches. In germline, CDR1 is SGHTA, CDR2 FQGNSA. The CDR3 loop spans 14 amino acids. CDR3 amino acids: CASSWGQGRETQYF. As DNA, the CDR3 is TGTGCCAGCAGCTGGGGACAGGGAAGGGAGACCCAGTACTTC.

The table lists this clonotype with a few counts. V is TRBV27 and J is TRBJ1-5; 10 bases are shared with TRBD1. This CDR3 has 15 residues. Losses at the gene ends were 4 bases for V and 5 bases for J; bases not matched to a gene: 5. Germline CDR1 and CDR2: MNHEY and SMNVEV (reference sequence). CDR3 in amino acids: CASSSRTGGYQPQHF. The CDR3 nucleotides are TGTGCCAGCAGTTCGCGGACAGGGGGATATCAGCCCCAGCATTTT.

This chain uses TRBV28 with TRBJ2-7; D is undetermined. V was cut by 8 bases and J by 0 bases, with 14 bases left in between. This CDR3 has 14 amino acids. The germline CDR1 and CDR2 sequences are MDHEN and SYDVKM. The CDR3 region has the DNA TGTGCCAGCGTCACCGGACGCAACTCCTACGAGCAGTACTTC. Its translation is CASVTGRNSYEQYF.

This clonotype came up a few times. The V and J genes are TRBV24-1 and TRBJ1-5; a weak D match, TRBD1 (6 bases). The CDR3 sequence is 15 residues long. CDR1 KGHDR and CDR2 SFDVKD come from the germline V gene. Trimming took off 3 bases at V and 2 bases at J, with 10 bases between the two ends. Here the CDR3 reads CATSDPRTGNQPQHF. DNA of the CDR3: TGTGCCACCAGTGATCCAAGGACAGGCAATCAGCCCCAGCATTTT.

This clonotype was detected only a few times. This chain connects TRBV4-3 to TRBJ2-6; D is unclear. V was pared by 1 base and J by 0 bases, with 10 bases between. The CDR3 is 17 residues long. Germline CDR1 is LGHNA and CDR2 is YSLEER. The DNA for the CDR3 is TGCGCCAGCAGCCAAGGGCAGGTCCTCTCTGGGGCCAACGTCCTGACTTTC. Residues: CASSQGQVLSGANVLTF.

This clonotype was counted a few times. The chain is built from TRBV5-1 and TRBJ1-1, with TRBD1 as a possible D gene (6 bases). V was shortened by 0 bases and J by 1 base, with 16 bases between the two germline ends. CDR3 length equals 17 residues. Looked up from germline, CDR1 is SGHRS and CDR2 is YFSETQ. In DNA form, the CDR3 reads TGCGCCAGCAGCTTGGAGGGTAGGAGGGGGGCGAACACTGAAGCTTTCTTT. This translates into CASSLEGRRGANTEAFF.

This clonotype was seen more than once but under ten times. The V call is TRBV3-1, the J call TRBJ2-7, with TRBD2 as a possible D gene (6 bases). CDR1 and CDR2 (germline): LGHDT, YNNKEL (reference sequence). The V end lost 4 bases, the J end lost 3 bases, and 16 bases lay between the germline ends. The CDR3 has 15 amino acids. CDR3 bases: TGTGCCAGCAGCCGTGGGGGGTTACGGCTCTACGAGCAGTACTTC. It codes for CASSRGGLRLYEQYF.

The rearrangement uses TRBV3-1 and TRBJ1-1; D is unresolved. The V and J ends lost 5 bases and 0 bases respectively, with 7 bases between them. This CDR3 comprises 13 residues. CDR1 is LGHDT and CDR2 is YNNKEL in the germline V gene (reference sequence). The CDR3 region is CASSTRLNTEAFF. CDR3 DNA: TGTGCCAGCAGCACCCGATTGAACACTGAAGCTTTCTTT.

V is TRBV20-1 and J is TRBJ1-1; D is ambiguous. The ends were cut back, 3 bases at V and 1 base at J, with 12 bases in the middle. CDR1 and CDR2 from the germline V gene are DFQATT and SNEGSKA (reference sequence). The CDR3 is 14 residues long. In DNA, the CDR3 is TGCAGTGCTAGGGGTGGGAGTTCGAACACTGAAGCTTTCTTT. This sequence encodes CSARGGSSNTEAFF.

The rearrangement joins TRBV25-1 to TRBJ1-4, with D maybe TRBD1 (5 bases). V lost 1 base, J lost 10 bases, and 19 bases lay in between. Germline V gene data show CDR1 as MGHDK and CDR2 as SYGVNS. The CDR3 extends over 16 amino acids. The chain's CDR3 is CASSESRGGTIGKLFF. The CDR3, as DNA: TGTGCCAGCAGTGAATCCCGAGGAGGGACTATCGGAAAACTGTTTTTT.

This clonotype was recorded a few times. CDR3 in DNA: TGTGCCAGTAGTATAGACCCAGGGGTCCAAAACATTCAGTACTTC. This gives the protein CASSIDPGVQNIQYF. This sequence joins TRBV19 and TRBJ2-4, with TRBD1 as a possible D gene (6 bases). Germline values: CDR1 LNHDA, CDR2 SQIVND (reference sequence). The V end lost 0 bases, the J end lost 5 bases, and 11 bases lay between the germline ends. This CDR3 spans 15 amino acids.

This clonotype occurred many times. The chain uses TRBV24-1 and TRBJ1-1; the D gene is possibly TRBD1 (6 bases). The CDR3 has 11 amino acids. Germline V CDR1 and CDR2: KGHDR, SFDVKD. CDR3 nucleotides: TGTGCTTTACGAGGGGGCACTGAAGCTTTCTTT. It is translated as CALRGGTEAFF.